Each of the 8 T cell receptor beta chains below was sequenced from the same sample in a study of blood T cell repertoires in COVID-19. Assay used: immunoSEQ multiplex PCR; TCRdb lists only in-frame clones, some missing. The sample carries approximately 50,000 clones, around nine tenths recorded once. Sequencing used peripheral blood. These receptors were taken from a human donor in a cohort sampled during active COVID-19.

The chain joins TRBV6-5 to TRBJ1-1; D perhaps matches TRBD1 (5 bases). The CDR3 is made up of 16 amino acids. Germline CDR1 MNHEY, CDR2 SVGAGI. Trimming cost V 0 bases and J 3 bases, with 14 bases left between them. The CDR3 loop is CASSYSPRGGDTEAFF. In DNA, the CDR3 is TGTGCCAGCAGTTACTCCCCGAGGGGAGGAGACACTGAAGCTTTCTTT.

V and J are TRBV6-2 or TRBV6-3 and TRBJ2-7, with TRBD2 as a possible D gene (6 bases). CDR3 length: 15 amino acids. From germline, CDR1 is MNHEY and CDR2 SVGEGT. The V end was cut by 6 bases, the J end by 0 bases, with 15 bases between. CDR3 nucleotides: TGTGCCAGCAGCCCGGGACTCCATTACTCCTACGAGCAGTACGTC. Amino acids: CASSPGLHYSYEQYV.

The gene calls are TRBV10-3 and TRBJ2-7; D gene uncertain. V shed 2 bases and J shed 6 bases, with 11 bases lying between them. CDR3 length: 13 residues. The germline V gene has CDR1 ENHRY and CDR2 SYGVKD. Written as DNA, the CDR3 is TGTGCCATCAGTGAGACGGTACGCGGCGAGCAGTACTTC. This gives the protein CAISETVRGEQYF.

The CDR3 is CATSDNRGLEQYV. CDR3 nucleotides: TGTGCCACCAGTGATAACAGGGGGCTGGAGCAGTACGTC. V usage is TRBV24-1 and J usage is TRBJ2-7; 9 positions agree with TRBD1. Trimming took 3 bases from V and 7 from J; bases not matched to a gene: 3. The CDR3 covers 13 residues. CDR1 is KGHDR, CDR2 SFDVKD, per germline.

V is TRBV7-2 and J is TRBJ2-1, with TRBD2 matching over 7 bases. This CDR3 has 15 residues. V lost 2 bases to trimming and J lost 3 bases; unmatched junction nucleotides: 4. Germline V gene data show CDR1 as SGHTA and CDR2 as FQGNSA. Here the CDR3 reads CASSLTSGGYNEQFF. CDR3 in DNA: TGTGCCAGCAGCTTAACCTCGGGGGGCTACAATGAGCAGTTCTTC.

V gene TRBV4-1 combines with J gene TRBJ1-2; D might be TRBD1 (6 bases). V was clipped by 2 bases and J by 13 bases, with 14 bases between them. CDR3 length equals 12 residues. Per germline, CDR1 MGHRA and CDR2 YSYEKL. CDR3 DNA: TGCGCCAGCAGCCAATTTCAGGGGAAAAGCACCTTC. Amino acids: CASSQFQGKSTF.

The chain has TRBV19 and TRBJ2-4; 8 bases map to TRBD1. Germline CDR1 reads LNHDA; CDR2 reads SQIVND (reference sequence). V dropped 8 bases and J dropped 3; count of bases not matched to a gene: 9. This CDR3 has 15 amino acids. CDR3 nucleotides: TGTGCCAGTCGAAGGACAGGGTCGGGCAAAAACATTCAGTACTTC. Protein: CASRRTGSGKNIQYF.

The chain combines TRBV2 with TRBJ2-1; no clear D. V gave up 4 bases and J gave up 2 bases, with 9 bases separating them. The CDR3 is 14 residues long. Germline lookup yields CDR1 SNHLY and CDR2 FYNNEI. In DNA, the CDR3 is TGTGCCAGCAGTGGCTCCCTAGCCTACAATGAGCAGTTCTTC. This sequence encodes CASSGSLAYNEQFF.